A single sample gave rise to the 22 T cell receptor beta chains below, sequenced in a study of shared clonotypes between healthy human individuals. Generated by immunoSEQ multiplex PCR, the TCRdb table keeps only in-frame clones and is missing some. The sample holds some 2,100,000 clones, 90% to 96% seen once. Material for sequencing was naive CD4+ T cells sorted from blood. Subset described: CD45RA+ positively selected. The receptors were gathered from a man aged 18-30 years in good health.

This chain connects TRBV5-6 to TRBJ1-1; 7 nucleotides match TRBD1. The CDR3 contains 15 residues. CDR1 is SGHDT and CDR2 is YYEEEE in the germline V gene. Trimming cost V 0 bases and J 5 bases; bases outside gene matches: 7. CDR3 in amino acids: CASSLVAGGRTEAFF. The CDR3 DNA reads as TGTGCCAGCAGCTTGGTGGCAGGGGGACGTACTGAAGCTTTCTTT. Variable domain in full (rest from reference TRBV5-6 and TRBJ1-1): DAGVTQSPTHLIKTRGQQVTLRCSPKSGHDTVSWYQQALGQGPQFIFQYYEEEERQRGNFPDRFSGHQFPNYSSELNVNALLLGDSALYLCASSLVAGGRTEAFFGQGTRLTVV.

This chain uses TRBV5-1 with TRBJ2-1; 8 nucleotides align to TRBD2. Germline V gene sequence: CDR1 SGHRS, CDR2 YFSETQ. This CDR3 is 14 amino acids long. J was trimmed by 6 bases and V by 6 bases; bases with no gene match: 8. CDR3 residues: CASNSGMPVNEQFF. As DNA, the CDR3 is TGCGCCAGCAATAGCGGGATGCCCGTCAATGAGCAGTTCTTC.

The genes are TRBV18 and TRBJ2-7; TRBD1 matches 9 bases. The CDR3 spans 15 residues. J lost 6 bases, V lost 3 bases, and 9 bases had no gene match. Germline CDR1 reads KGHSH; CDR2 reads LQKENI. The DNA of the CDR3 is TGTGCCAGCTCACCCGGAATTGGACAGGGGCGCGAGCAGTACTTC. It is translated as CASSPGIGQGREQYF.

The chain is built from TRBV7-2 and TRBJ2-3; 8 positions match TRBD2. The CDR3 totals 15 residues. V shed 5 bases and J 3 bases; nucleotides not matched to a gene: 7. Germline V lookup: CDR1 SGHTA, CDR2 FQGNSA. The CDR3 bases are TGTGCCAGCAGCATTAGCGGGACGCCAACAGATACGCAGTATTTT. Translation gives CASSISGTPTDTQYF.

V and J are TRBV6-6 and TRBJ1-2, with D perhaps matching TRBD1 (5 bases). Trimming cost V 5 bases and J 8 bases, with 18 bases left between them. This CDR3 contains 14 residues. CDR1 and CDR2 from the germline V gene are MNHNY and SVGAGI (reference sequence). CDR3 region: CASSGGTAIGGYTF. The CDR3 DNA reads as TGTGCCAGCAGTGGCGGGACGGCTATTGGAGGCTACACCTTC.

V usage is TRBV5-1 and J usage is TRBJ2-7; a possible D gene is TRBD1 (6 bases). The V gene lost 4 bases and the J gene lost 2 bases, with 16 bases spanning the gap. Germline V gives CDR1 SGHRS, CDR2 YFSETQ. This CDR3 is built from 15 residues. This CDR3 reads CASSKILGQPYEQYF. The DNA for the CDR3 is TGCGCCAGCAGCAAGATACTTGGACAGCCCTACGAGCAGTACTTC.

This clone was detected a few times. V and J are TRBV7-3 and TRBJ2-3; D unresolved. This CDR3 has 13 residues. Trimming cost V 5 bases and J 3 bases, with 9 bases left between them. Germline V gene lookup returns CDR1 SGHTA and CDR2 FQGTGA. The CDR3 is CASSPLGTDTQYF. DNA of the CDR3: TGTGCCAGCAGCCCGCTTGGAACAGATACGCAGTATTTT.

The rearrangement uses TRBV4-1 and TRBJ1-4; tentative D call: TRBD1 (6 bases). Germline CDR1 and CDR2: MGHRA and YSYEKL. The CDR3 has 16 residues. V lost 4 bases and J lost 4, with 16 bases in between. CDR3 loop: CASSPETGRINEKLFF. CDR3 bases: TGCGCCAGCAGCCCTGAAACAGGGAGGATTAATGAAAAACTGTTTTTT.

V and J are TRBV4-1 and TRBJ1-4; D is ambiguous. CDR1 is MGHRA, CDR2 YSYEKL, per germline. V was cut by 1 base and J by 8 bases, with 14 bases left in between. This CDR3 region has 15 residues. Here the CDR3 DNA reads TGCGCCAGCAGCCAAGCCGGTGTCGGGAGGGAAAAACTGTTTTTT. Protein product: CASSQAGVGREKLFF.

J is TRBJ2-2 and V is TRBV2; unclear D gene. With 0 bases removed from V and 0 bases from J, the gap between germline ends came to 5 bases. Germline CDR1 and CDR2: SNHLY and FYNNEI. This CDR3 has 15 amino acids. CDR3: CASSEAGSNTGELFF. CDR3 nucleotides: TGTGCCAGCAGTGAAGCGGGGTCGAACACCGGGGAGCTGTTTTTT.

Details on this clone: Mismatch with germline at one junction end may stem from a read error. This rearrangement joins TRBV25-1 to TRBJ1-6; D is possibly TRBD1 (6 bases). This CDR3 comprises 13 residues. CDR1 is MGHDK and CDR2 is SYGVNS in the germline V gene. CDR3 bases: TGTGCCACCCAGGGGCACTATACTTCACCCCTCCACTTT. Its translation: CATQGHYTSPLHF.

As regards this clone: The junction shows a germline mismatch at one end, possibly a read error. Other DNA variants within this sample encode the same CDR3. This sequence joins TRBV30 and TRBJ1-6, with D hard to call. The length of the CDR3 is 15 residues. Germline values: CDR1 GTSNPN, CDR2 SVGIG (reference sequence). The CDR3 is CAWSVWSSYNSPLHF. The CDR3 DNA follows: TGTGCCTGGAGTGTATGGAGCTCCTATAATTCACCCCTCCACTTC.

V is TRBV6-5 and J is TRBJ1-6; no clear D gene. The V end lost 0 bases, the J end lost 4 bases, and 7 bases lay between the germline ends. Looked up from germline, CDR1 is MNHEY and CDR2 is SVGAGI. The CDR3 is made up of 15 amino acids. The CDR3 bases are TGTGCCAGCAGTTACTCCGGACGGTATAATTCACCCCTCCACTTT. This sequence encodes CASSYSGRYNSPLHF.

The rearrangement joins TRBV29-1 to TRBJ1-2, with 10 positions matching TRBD1. J lost 5 bases, V lost 6 bases, and 6 bases had no gene match. Germline V gene sequence: CDR1 SQVTM, CDR2 ANQGSEA. The CDR3 spans 13 residues. The CDR3 sequence is CSVARQGAYGYTF. CDR3 nucleotide sequence: TGCAGCGTGGCTAGACAGGGGGCGTATGGCTACACCTTC. The full variable domain, in which reference TRBV29-1 and TRBJ1-2 provide the parts outside the CDR3, is SAVISQKPSRDICQRGTSLTIQCQVDSQVTMMFWYRQQPGQSLTLIATANQGSEATYESGFVIDKFPISRPNLTFSTLTVSNMSPEDSSIYLCSVARQGAYGYTFGSGTRLTVV.

The chain carries TRBV5-4 and TRBJ1-3, with 7 positions matching TRBD1. This CDR3 spans 18 amino acids. The trim removed 0 bases at V and 0 bases at J, leaving 9 bases unmatched. In germline, CDR1 is SGHNT, CDR2 YYREEE (reference sequence). CDR3 amino acids: CASSLGGIQGSSGNTIYF. The CDR3 bases are TGTGCCAGCAGCTTGGGGGGAATACAGGGGAGCTCTGGAAACACCATATATTTT. The full variable domain, its missing parts supplied by reference TRBV5-4 and TRBJ1-3, is ETGVTQSPTHLIKTRGQQVTLRCSSQSGHNTVSWYQQALGQGPQFIFQYYREEENGRGNFPPRFSGLQFPNYSSELNVNALELDDSALYLCASSLGGIQGSSGNTIYFGEGSWLTVV.

The chain combines TRBV14 with TRBJ2-7; 9 bases fit TRBD1. The CDR3 length is 16 residues. Germline CDR1 reads SGHDN; CDR2 reads FVKESK. After removal of 0 bases from V and 2 bases from J, the junction contained 5 bases not matched to a gene. Written as DNA, the CDR3 is TGTGCCAGCAGCCAAGATCCGGGACAGGGAACCTACGAGCAGTACTTC. It specifies CASSQDPGQGTYEQYF.

The V and J genes are TRBV5-1 and TRBJ1-4; D may be TRBD1 (5 bases). Trimming cost V 0 bases and J 6 bases, with 12 bases left between them. This CDR3 region has 15 residues. Germline V gene lookup returns CDR1 SGHRS and CDR2 YFSETQ. The CDR3 loop is CASSLGRGPDEKLFF. CDR3 in DNA: TGCGCCAGCAGCTTGGGTAGGGGTCCGGATGAAAAACTGTTTTTT. The full variable domain, with the rest looked up from reference TRBV5-1 and TRBJ1-4, is KAGVTQTPRYLIKTRGQQVTLSCSPISGHRSVSWYQQTPGQGLQFLFEYFSETQRNKGNFPGRFSGRQFSNSRSEMNVSTLELGDSALYLCASSLGRGPDEKLFFGSGTQLSVL.

V is TRBV7-9 and J is TRBJ1-2, with D perhaps matching TRBD1 (5 bases). Trimming cost V 0 bases and J 4 bases, with 12 bases left between them. Looked up from germline, CDR1 is SEHNR and CDR2 is FQNEAQ (reference sequence). The CDR3 spans 15 residues. The CDR3 sequence is CASSLAAGTGYGYTF. In nucleotides, the CDR3 is TGTGCCAGCAGCTTAGCGGCAGGGACGGGCTATGGCTACACCTTC.

The chain uses TRBV19 and TRBJ1-2; a possible D gene is TRBD1 (6 bases). This CDR3 contains 15 residues. With 2 bases removed from V and 3 bases from J, the gap between germline ends came to 13 bases. From germline, CDR1 is LNHDA and CDR2 SQIVND (reference sequence). CDR3 residues: CASSIPGTMYYGYTF. The CDR3 coding sequence is TGTGCCAGTAGTATACCCGGGACAATGTACTATGGCTACACCTTC.

Concerning this clone: This CDR3 is also generated by other DNA sequences in the sample. J is TRBJ1-1 and V is TRBV7-2; D is unclear. Germline assignment: CDR1 SGHTA and CDR2 FQGNSA. V gave up 2 bases and J gave up 2 bases, with 3 bases separating them. This CDR3 is built from 12 residues. CDR3 sequence (DNA): TGTGCCAGCAGCTTACAAAACACTGAAGCTTTCTTT. It yields the protein CASSLQNTEAFF. The full variable domain, in which reference TRBV7-2 and TRBJ1-1 provide the parts outside the CDR3, is GAGVSQSPSNKVTEKGKDVELRCDPISGHTALYWYRQSLGQGLEFLIYFQGNSAPDKSGLPSDRFSAERTGGSVSTLTIQRTQQEDSAVYLCASSLQNTEAFFGQGTRLTVV.

The chain carries TRBV18 and TRBJ1-1; D ambiguous. Per the germline V gene, CDR1 is KGHSH and CDR2 is LQKENI. Trimming took 0 bases from V and 8 from J, leaving 7 bases between them. The CDR3 runs to 12 residues. DNA for the CDR3: TGTGCCAGCTCACCACCCGGACTCGAAGCTTTCTTT. Protein: CASSPPGLEAFF.

The V gene is TRBV2, the J gene TRBJ2-3, with 10 bases lining up with TRBD2. Germline values: CDR1 SNHLY, CDR2 FYNNEI. This CDR3 is built from 15 residues. The ends lost 6 bases at V and 3 bases at J; junction bases unmatched: 6. CDR3 amino acids: CASSADSGGTDTQYF. Here the CDR3 DNA reads TGTGCCAGCAGCGCCGATAGCGGGGGGACAGATACGCAGTATTTT.